These 10 T cell receptor beta chains came from one sample sequenced in a study of blood T cell repertoires in COVID-19. Profiling relied on immunoSEQ multiplex PCR, and the TCRdb table lists in-frame clones only, not all of them. The table lists 200,000 or so clones, 80% to 85% of them singletons. Input material: peripheral blood. The receptors come from a woman aged 30 to 39 with acute or convalescent COVID-19.

The chain recombines TRBV7-8 with TRBJ1-1, with D possibly TRBD1 on 5 matching bases. Germline V gives CDR1 SGHVS, CDR2 FQNEAQ. V was cut by 1 base and J by 4 bases, with 10 bases left in between. This CDR3 contains 14 residues. Written as DNA, the CDR3 is TGTGCCAGCAGCTTAGAGGGGAAATTCACTGAAGCTTTCTTT. Amino acids: CASSLEGKFTEAFF.

The gene calls are TRBV19 and TRBJ1-2; TRBD1 might be the D (6 bases). The CDR3 is 14 residues long. Per the germline V gene, CDR1 is LNHDA and CDR2 is SQIVND (reference sequence). With 6 bases removed from V and 0 bases from J, the gap between germline ends came to 11 bases. CDR3 loop: CASSGDTTNYGYTF. Written as DNA, the CDR3 is TGTGCCAGTAGCGGGGACACCACTAACTATGGCTACACCTTC.

This clone occurred once. The chain couples TRBV7-2 to TRBJ2-5; possible D gene TRBD2, 5 bases. The CDR3 is made up of 15 amino acids. The V and J ends lost 1 base and 4 bases respectively, with 13 bases between them. Per the germline V gene, CDR1 is SGHTA and CDR2 is FQGNSA. The CDR3 DNA reads as TGTGCCAGCAGCTTAGGGGAGCGGCCTATAGAGACCCAGTACTTC. Translating it yields CASSLGERPIETQYF.

This chain joins TRBV14 and TRBJ2-7, with D perhaps TRBD1 (5 bases). Germline V lookup: CDR1 SGHDN, CDR2 FVKESK. CDR3 length: 15 residues. Trimming shortened V by 0 bases and J by 0 bases, and 9 bases separated the two germline ends. As DNA, the CDR3 is TGTGCCAGCAGCCAAGATTGGACACACTCCTACGAGCAGTACTTC. It yields the protein CASSQDWTHSYEQYF. The full variable domain, rest sourced from reference TRBV14 and TRBJ2-7, is EAGVTQFPSHSVIEKGQTVTLRCDPISGHDNLYWYRRVMGKEIKFLLHFVKESKQDESGMPNNRFLAERTGGTYSTLKVQPAELEDSGVYFCASSQDWTHSYEQYFGPGTRLTVT.

The sample holds a few counts of this clone. This chain connects TRBV4-2 to TRBJ2-3; 7 nucleotides line up with TRBD2. This CDR3 contains 16 residues. Germline CDR1 and CDR2: LGHNA and YNFKEQ. The V and J ends lost 0 bases and 4 bases, in that order; junction bases with no gene match: 7. The CDR3 protein is CASSQEPGGFSDTQYF. In DNA, the CDR3 is TGTGCCAGCAGCCAAGAACCCGGGGGGTTCTCAGATACGCAGTATTTT.

This clone showed up just a few times. The chain has TRBV28 and TRBJ1-5; D gene unclear. Deletions cut 3 bases from V and 7 bases from J, with 16 bases between. The CDR3 runs to 15 residues. Germline V gives CDR1 MDHEN, CDR2 SYDVKM. The CDR3 reads CASSFKTLLSQPQHF. The CDR3 coding sequence is TGTGCCAGCAGTTTCAAGACTCTTCTAAGCCAGCCCCAGCATTTT. The full variable domain, completed using reference TRBV28 and TRBJ1-5, is DVKVTQSSRYLVKRTGEKVFLECVQDMDHENMFWYRQDPGLGLRLIYFSYDVKMKEKGDIPEGYSVSREKKERFSLILESASTNQTSMYLCASSFKTLLSQPQHFGDGTRLSIL.

The J gene is TRBJ2-5, the V gene TRBV27, with a possible D match to TRBD1 (6 bases). The CDR3 totals 14 residues. Germline V gene lookup returns CDR1 MNHEY and CDR2 SMNVEV (reference sequence). V shed 5 bases and J shed 9 bases, with 19 bases lying between them. CDR3 coding DNA: TGTGCCAGCAGTCCTTCTCGGACAGCCAATCCCCAGTACTTC. Translating it yields CASSPSRTANPQYF.

The gene calls are TRBV10-1 and TRBJ2-5; D not certain. The V and J ends lost 7 bases and 3 bases respectively, with 12 bases between them. The germline V gene has CDR1 WNHNN and CDR2 SYGVQD (reference sequence). CDR3 size: 13 residues. CDR3 DNA sequence: TGCGCCAGCAACGCAGACTTGAAAGAGACCCAGTACTTC. This sequence encodes CASNADLKETQYF.

In this sample, this clone turned up once. The chain joins TRBV4-2 to TRBJ2-5; 11 bases fit TRBD2. The CDR3 has 15 amino acids. The V and J ends lost 1 base and 14 bases, in that order; junction bases with no gene match: 12. CDR1 and CDR2 (germline): LGHNA, YNFKEQ. In DNA form, the CDR3 reads TGTGCCAGCAGCCAAGGTTCCCTTTTAGCGGGAGGGACCTACTTC. Protein sequence: CASSQGSLLAGGTYF.

The CDR3 nucleotides read TGTGCCAGCAGCTTAGAGGGACAGGGGGCGAGACAGCCCCAGCATTTT. This gives the protein CASSLEGQGARQPQHF. This rearrangement joins TRBV7-9 to TRBJ1-5; 12 positions agree with TRBD1. The CDR3 length is 16 residues. Germline V lookup: CDR1 SEHNR, CDR2 FQNEAQ (reference sequence). V gave up 1 base and J gave up 7 bases; unmatched junction bases: 5.